This TCR beta chain was observed in a study of blood T cells in healthy people across ages. This clonotype was detected only a few times. Its antigen remains unidentified. Findings and caveats of the study: Older age coincided with a roughly linear decline in TCR beta diversity per million T cells.

Trimming left V 6 bases short and J 0 bases short, with 10 bases between. The CDR3 is made up of 14 amino acids. In germline, CDR1 is MNHEY, CDR2 SVGAGI. Caucasian individuals from Russia who were healthy and aged 6 to 90 acted as donors. Through a sample-barcoded 5' primer and a J-beta primer mix, a second PCR was run for roughly 7 to 12 cycles. TCRdb reprocessed the 5' RACE reads via MiXCR and lists one record per CDR3 protein. Of roughly 930,000 distinct CDR3 sequences listed, about 44% are singletons. The source of this sequence is a man younger than 45 in good health. Sequenced input: blood. The V and J genes are TRBV6-5 and TRBJ2-3; maybe TRBD1 (5 bases). The CDR3 DNA reads as TGTGCCAGCAGATCCCCAGGGAGCACAGATACGCAGTATTTT. It translates to CASRSPGSTDTQYF.